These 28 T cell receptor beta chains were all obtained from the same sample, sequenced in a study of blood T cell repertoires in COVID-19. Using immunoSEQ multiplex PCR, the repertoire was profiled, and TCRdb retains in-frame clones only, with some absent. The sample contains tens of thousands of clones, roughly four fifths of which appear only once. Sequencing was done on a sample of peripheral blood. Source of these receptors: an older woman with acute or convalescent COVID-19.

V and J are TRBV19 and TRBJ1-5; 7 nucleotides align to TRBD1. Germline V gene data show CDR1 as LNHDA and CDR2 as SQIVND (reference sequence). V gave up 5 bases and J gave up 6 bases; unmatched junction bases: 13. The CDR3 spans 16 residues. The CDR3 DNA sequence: TGTGCCAGTAGTGCTCAGACAGGGAGTCTAGGTCAGCCCCAGCATTTT. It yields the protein CASSAQTGSLGQPQHF.

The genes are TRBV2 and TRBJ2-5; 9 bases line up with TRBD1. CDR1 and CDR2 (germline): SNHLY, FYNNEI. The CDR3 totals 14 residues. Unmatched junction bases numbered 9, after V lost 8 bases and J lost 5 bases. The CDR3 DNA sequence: TGTGCCAGCCGACGCGACAGGGGGAGTGAGACCCAGTACTTC. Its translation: CASRRDRGSETQYF.

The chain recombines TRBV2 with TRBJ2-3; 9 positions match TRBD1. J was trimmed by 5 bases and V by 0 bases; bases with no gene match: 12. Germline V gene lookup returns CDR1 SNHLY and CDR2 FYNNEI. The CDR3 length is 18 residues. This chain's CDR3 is CASSEALLPGTGRDTQYF. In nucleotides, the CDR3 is TGTGCCAGCAGTGAAGCCCTCCTCCCCGGGACAGGGAGAGATACGCAGTATTTT.

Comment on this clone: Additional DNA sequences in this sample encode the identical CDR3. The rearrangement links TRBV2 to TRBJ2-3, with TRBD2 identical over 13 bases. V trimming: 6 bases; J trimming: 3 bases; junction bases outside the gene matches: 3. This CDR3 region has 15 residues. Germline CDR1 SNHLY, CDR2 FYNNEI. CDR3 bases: TGTGCCAGCAGGTTACTAGCGGGGGGGACAGATACGCAGTATTTT. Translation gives CASRLLAGGTDTQYF.

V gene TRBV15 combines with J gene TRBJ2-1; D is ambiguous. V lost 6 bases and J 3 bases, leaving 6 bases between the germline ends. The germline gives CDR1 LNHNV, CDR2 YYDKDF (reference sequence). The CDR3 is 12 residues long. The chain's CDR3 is CATRNSYNEQFF. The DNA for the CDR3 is TGTGCCACCAGGAATAGCTACAATGAGCAGTTCTTC.

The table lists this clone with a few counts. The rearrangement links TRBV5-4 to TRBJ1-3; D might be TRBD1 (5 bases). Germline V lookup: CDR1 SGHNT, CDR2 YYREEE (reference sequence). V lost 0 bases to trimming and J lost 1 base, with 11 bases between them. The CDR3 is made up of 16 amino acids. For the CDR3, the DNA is TGTGCCAGCAGCTTGGATTTGACAGATTCTGGAAACACCATATATTTT. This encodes CASSLDLTDSGNTIYF.

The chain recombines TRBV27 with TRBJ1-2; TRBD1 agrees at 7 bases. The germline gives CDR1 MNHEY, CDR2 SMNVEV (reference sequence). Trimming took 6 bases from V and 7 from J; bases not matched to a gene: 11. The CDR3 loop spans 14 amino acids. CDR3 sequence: CASRGTGVGRGYTF. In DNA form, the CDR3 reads TGTGCCAGCAGAGGAACAGGGGTAGGTCGTGGCTACACCTTC.

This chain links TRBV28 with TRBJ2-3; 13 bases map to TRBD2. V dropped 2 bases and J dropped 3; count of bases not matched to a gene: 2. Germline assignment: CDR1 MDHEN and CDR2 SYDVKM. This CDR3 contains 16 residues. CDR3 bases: TGTGCCAGCAGTTTACCGGGACTAGCGGGAACAGATACGCAGTATTTT. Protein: CASSLPGLAGTDTQYF.

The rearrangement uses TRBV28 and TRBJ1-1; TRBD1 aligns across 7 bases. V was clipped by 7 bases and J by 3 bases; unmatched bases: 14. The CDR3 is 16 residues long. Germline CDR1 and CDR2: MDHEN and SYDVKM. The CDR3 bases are TGTGCCAGCATTCTCACCCGGTCGACAGGGCACACTGAAGCTTTCTTT. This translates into CASILTRSTGHTEAFF.

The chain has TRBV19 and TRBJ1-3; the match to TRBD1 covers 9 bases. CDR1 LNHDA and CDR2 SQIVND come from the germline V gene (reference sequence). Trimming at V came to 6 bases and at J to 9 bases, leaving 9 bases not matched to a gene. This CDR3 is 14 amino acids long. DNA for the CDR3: TGTGCCAGTAGCTCCGACAGGGGGATCGGCACCATATATTTT. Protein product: CASSSDRGIGTIYF.

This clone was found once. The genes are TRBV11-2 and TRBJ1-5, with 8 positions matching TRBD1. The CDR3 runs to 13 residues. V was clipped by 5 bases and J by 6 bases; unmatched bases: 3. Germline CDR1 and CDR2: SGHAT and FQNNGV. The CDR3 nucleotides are TGTGCCAGCAGCCCCGACAGGGGTCAGCCCCAGCATTTT. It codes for CASSPDRGQPQHF.

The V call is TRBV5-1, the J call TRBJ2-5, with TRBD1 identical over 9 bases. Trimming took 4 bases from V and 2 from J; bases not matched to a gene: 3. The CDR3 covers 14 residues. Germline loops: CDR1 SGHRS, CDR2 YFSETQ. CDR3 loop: CASSVGQGQETQYF. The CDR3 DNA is TGCGCCAGCAGCGTGGGACAGGGACAAGAGACCCAGTACTTC.

The CDR3 here is CASSLDQGREKLFF. As DNA, the CDR3 is TGCGCCAGCAGCTTGGACCAGGGGCGGGAAAAACTGTTTTTT. The chain is built from TRBV5-1 and TRBJ1-4, with D possibly matching TRBD1 (6 bases). V lost 0 bases, J lost 8 bases, and 11 bases lay in between. The length of the CDR3 is 14 residues. Germline CDR1 and CDR2: SGHRS and YFSETQ.

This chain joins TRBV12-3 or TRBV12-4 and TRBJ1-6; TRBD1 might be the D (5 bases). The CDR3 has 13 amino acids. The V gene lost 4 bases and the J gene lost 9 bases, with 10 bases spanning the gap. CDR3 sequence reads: CASSSREGSPLHF. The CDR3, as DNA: TGTGCCAGCAGTTCCAGGGAGGGTTCACCCCTCCACTTT.

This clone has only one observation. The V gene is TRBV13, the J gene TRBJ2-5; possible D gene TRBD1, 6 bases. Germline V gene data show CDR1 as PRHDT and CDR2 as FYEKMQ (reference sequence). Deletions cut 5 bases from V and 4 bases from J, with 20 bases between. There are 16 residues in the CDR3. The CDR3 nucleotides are TGTGCCAGCAGCGGATACTACTCTGAGGGGGTAGAGACCCAGTACTTC. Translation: CASSGYYSEGVETQYF. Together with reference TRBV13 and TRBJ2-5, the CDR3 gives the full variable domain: AAGVIQSPRHLIKEKRETATLKCYPIPRHDTVYWYQQGPGQDPQFLISFYEKMQSDKGSIPDRFSAQQFSDYHSELNMSSLELGDSALYFCASSGYYSEGVETQYFGPGTRLLVL.

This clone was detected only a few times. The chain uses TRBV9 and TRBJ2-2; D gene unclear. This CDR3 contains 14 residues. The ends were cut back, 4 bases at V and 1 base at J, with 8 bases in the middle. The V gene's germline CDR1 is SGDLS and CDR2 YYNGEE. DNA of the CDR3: TGTGCCAGCAGCTTCTATATGAACACCGGGGAGCTGTTTTTT. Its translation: CASSFYMNTGELFF.

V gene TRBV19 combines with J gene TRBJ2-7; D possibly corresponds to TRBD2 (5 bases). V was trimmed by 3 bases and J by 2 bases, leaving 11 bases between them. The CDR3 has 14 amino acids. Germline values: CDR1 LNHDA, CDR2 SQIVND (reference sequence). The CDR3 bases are TGTGCCAGTAGTATCGGGAACCGACCCTACGAGCAGTACTTC. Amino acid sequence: CASSIGNRPYEQYF.

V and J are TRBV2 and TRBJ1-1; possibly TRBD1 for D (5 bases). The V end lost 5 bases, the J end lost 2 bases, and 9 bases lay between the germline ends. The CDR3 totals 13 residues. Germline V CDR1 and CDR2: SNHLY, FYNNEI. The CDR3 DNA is TGTGCCAGCAGTAAGGACACCAACACTGAAGCTTTCTTT. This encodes CASSKDTNTEAFF.

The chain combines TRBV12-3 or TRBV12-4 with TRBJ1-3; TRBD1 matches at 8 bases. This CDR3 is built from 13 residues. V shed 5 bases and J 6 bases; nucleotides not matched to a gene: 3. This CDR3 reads CASSKDRVNTIYF. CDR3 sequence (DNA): TGTGCCAGCAGTAAGGACAGGGTAAACACCATATATTTT.

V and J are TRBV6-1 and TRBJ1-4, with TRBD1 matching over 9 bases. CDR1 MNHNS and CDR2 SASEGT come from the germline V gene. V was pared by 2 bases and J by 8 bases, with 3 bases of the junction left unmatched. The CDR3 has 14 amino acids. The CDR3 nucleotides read TGTGCCAGCAGTGAAACAGGGGGCCGGGAAAAACTGTTTTTT. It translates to CASSETGGREKLFF.

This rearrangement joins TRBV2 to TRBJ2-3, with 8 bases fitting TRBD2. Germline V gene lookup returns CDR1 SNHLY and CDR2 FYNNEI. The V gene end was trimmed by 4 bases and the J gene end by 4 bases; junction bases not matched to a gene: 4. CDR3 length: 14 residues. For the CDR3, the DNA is TGTGCCAGCAGTGGAAACGGGGGGGCAGATACGCAGTATTTT. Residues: CASSGNGGADTQYF.

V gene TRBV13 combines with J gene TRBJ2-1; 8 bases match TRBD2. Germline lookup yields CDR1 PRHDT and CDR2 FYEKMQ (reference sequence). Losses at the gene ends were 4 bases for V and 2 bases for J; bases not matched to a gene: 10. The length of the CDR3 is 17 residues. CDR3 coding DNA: TGTGCCAGCAGCTCCCGCCGGTCGGGACTAGCCTACAATGAGCAGTTCTTC. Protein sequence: CASSSRRSGLAYNEQFF.

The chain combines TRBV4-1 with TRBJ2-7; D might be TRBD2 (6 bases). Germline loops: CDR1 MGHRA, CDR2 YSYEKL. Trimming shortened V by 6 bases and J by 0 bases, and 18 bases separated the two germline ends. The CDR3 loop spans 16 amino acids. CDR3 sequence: CASRPTGTSSSYEQYF. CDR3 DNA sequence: TGCGCCAGCAGACCTACCGGGACTTCTAGCTCCTACGAGCAGTACTTC.

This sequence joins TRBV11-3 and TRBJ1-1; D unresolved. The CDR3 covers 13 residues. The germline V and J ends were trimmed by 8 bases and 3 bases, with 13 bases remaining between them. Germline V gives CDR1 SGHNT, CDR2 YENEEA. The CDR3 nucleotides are TGTGCCAGCCGCGGGAACGGGGACACTGAAGCTTTCTTT. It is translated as CASRGNGDTEAFF.

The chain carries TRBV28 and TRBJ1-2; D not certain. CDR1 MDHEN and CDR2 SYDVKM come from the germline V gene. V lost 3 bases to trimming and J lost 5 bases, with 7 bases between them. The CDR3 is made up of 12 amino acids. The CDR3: CASSLFGYGYTF. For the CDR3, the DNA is TGTGCCAGCAGTTTGTTCGGTTATGGCTACACCTTC.

The CDR3 nucleotides read TGTGCCAGCAGTGACACTCCCGGTTTTGGCTATGGCTACACCTTC. Amino acid sequence: CASSDTPGFGYGYTF. This rearrangement joins TRBV6-4 to TRBJ1-2; no clear D gene. The CDR3 extends over 15 amino acids. V was trimmed by 2 bases and J by 4 bases, leaving 14 bases between them. Germline V CDR1 and CDR2: MRHNA, SNTAGT.

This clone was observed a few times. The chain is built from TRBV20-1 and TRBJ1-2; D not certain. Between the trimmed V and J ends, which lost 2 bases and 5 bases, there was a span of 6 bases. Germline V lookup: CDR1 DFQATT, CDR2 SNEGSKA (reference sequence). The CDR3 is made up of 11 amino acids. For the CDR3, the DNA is TGCAGTGCTAGACCTAGTTATGGCTACACCTTC. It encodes CSARPSYGYTF.

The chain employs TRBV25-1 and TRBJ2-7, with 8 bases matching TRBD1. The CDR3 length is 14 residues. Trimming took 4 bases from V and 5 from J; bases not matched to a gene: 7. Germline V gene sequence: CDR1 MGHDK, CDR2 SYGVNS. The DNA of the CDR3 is TGTGCCAGCAGTGGGGACAGGCATAGTGACGAGCAGTACTTC. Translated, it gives CASSGDRHSDEQYF.